One T cell receptor beta chain is described in this entry. Its cognate antigen is unknown. The assay was immunoSEQ multiplex PCR, and TCRdb's table has in-frame clones only and misses some. The sample records fewer than 400,000 clones, 70% to 90% being singletons. These data originate in a study of Ad26.COV2.S vaccination and SARS-CoV-2 variants. On the study more broadly: Trial arm assignment for the donor was COV1001 Ad26.COV2.S. Intramuscularly, Ad26.COV2.S was given either once or twice, 56 days apart. General study points: Relative to placebo recipients, vaccine recipients exhibited elevated spike-specific TCR breadth.

CDR3 size: 16 residues. V lost 1 base, J lost 4 bases, and 4 bases stayed unmatched. The germline CDR1 and CDR2 sequences are LGHNA and YSLEER. Treatment here: over 15 received Ad26.COV2.S at low or high dose, single or two shots; about five received placebo; per-sample allocation not given. Sampling was done on day 63 after the first vaccine or placebo injection. The individual, an adult aged 18-55 years, was a donor in Boston. This specimen was peripheral blood, taken in a trial of Ad26.COV2.S vaccine versus placebo. V gene TRBV4-3 combines with J gene TRBJ2-1; 10 bases line up with TRBD2. The sequence came from a person between 18 and 60 years old who received the Ad26.COV2.S COVID-19 vaccine or a placebo. CDR3 bases: TGCGCCAGCAGCCAAGGGGTTAGCGGGGGGTACAATGAGCAGTTCTTC. It codes for CASSQGVSGGYNEQFF.